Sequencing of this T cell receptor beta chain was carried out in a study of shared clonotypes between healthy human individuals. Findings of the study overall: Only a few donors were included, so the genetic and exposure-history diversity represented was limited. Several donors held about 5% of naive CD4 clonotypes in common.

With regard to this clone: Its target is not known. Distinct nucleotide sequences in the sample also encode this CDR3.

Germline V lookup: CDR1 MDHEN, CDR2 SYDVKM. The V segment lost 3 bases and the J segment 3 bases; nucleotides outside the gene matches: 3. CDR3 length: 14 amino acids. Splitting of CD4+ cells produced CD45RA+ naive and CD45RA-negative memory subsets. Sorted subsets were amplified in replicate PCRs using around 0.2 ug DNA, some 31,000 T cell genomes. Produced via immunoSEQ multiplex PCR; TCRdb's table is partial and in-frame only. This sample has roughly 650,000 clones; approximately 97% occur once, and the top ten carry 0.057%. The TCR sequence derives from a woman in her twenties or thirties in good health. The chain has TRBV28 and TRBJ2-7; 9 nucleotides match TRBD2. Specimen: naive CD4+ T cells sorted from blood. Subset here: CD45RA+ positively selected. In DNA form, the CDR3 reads TGTGCCAGCAGTTTGGCGGGGGGGAGCTACGAGCAGTACTTC. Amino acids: CASSLAGGSYEQYF.